The 6 T cell receptor beta chains presented below share a single source sample, sequenced in a study of PD-1 blockade in classical Hodgkin lymphoma. Assay: immunoSEQ multiplex PCR; the TCRdb copy retains only in-frame clones and omits some. This table has 50,000 to 65,000 clones, about 90% appearing once. Noted time point: cycle 4 day 1 (C4D1), after less than 7 weeks of nivolumab. Exposure to brentuximab vedotin varied, and each patient had relapsed following autologous stem cell transplantation. Sample: peripheral blood mononuclear cells (PBMCs), taken before the fourth cycle of nivolumab. Receptor source: a human donor with classical Hodgkin lymphoma.

The rearrangement joins TRBV6-5 to TRBJ2-7; no reliable D call. CDR1 is MNHEY, CDR2 SVGAGI, per germline. CDR3 length equals 15 residues. Deletions cut 4 bases from V and 2 bases from J, with 15 bases between. Here the CDR3 DNA reads TGTGCCAGCAGTTCCAAATATGCCGCGACCTACGAGCAGTACTTC. Translated: CASSSKYAATYEQYF.

CDR3 amino acids: CASSKNSGGSYEQYF. The CDR3 DNA follows: TGTGCCAGCAGTAAGAATAGCGGGGGGTCTTACGAGCAGTACTTC. The rearrangement links TRBV6-5 to TRBJ2-7, with 10 positions matching TRBD2. Germline values: CDR1 MNHEY, CDR2 SVGAGI. The junction had 8 bases not matched to a gene; V was cut back by 5 bases and J by 4 bases. The length of the CDR3 is 15 residues.

The J gene is TRBJ2-1, the V gene TRBV27; D is ambiguous. CDR1 is MNHEY, CDR2 SMNVEV, per germline (reference sequence). V shed 2 bases and J shed 9 bases, with 11 bases lying between them. The CDR3 contains 13 residues. The CDR3 sequence is CASSLVSRREQFF. The CDR3 DNA follows: TGTGCCAGCAGTTTAGTTTCCCGTCGTGAGCAGTTCTTC.

The chain couples TRBV18 to TRBJ1-2; unclear D gene. Between the trimmed V and J ends, which lost 3 bases and 3 bases, there was a span of 14 bases. Germline CDR1 reads KGHSH; CDR2 reads LQKENI. This CDR3 has 15 amino acids. This chain's CDR3 is CASSPGPKVDYGYTF. CDR3 DNA sequence: TGTGCCAGCTCACCTGGTCCAAAGGTGGACTATGGCTACACCTTC.

This clone has a single count. The rearrangement links TRBV7-9 to TRBJ2-5; D remains unclear. The germline V and J ends were trimmed by 2 bases and 5 bases, with 12 bases remaining between them. Germline V CDR1 and CDR2: SEHNR, FQNEAQ (reference sequence). The CDR3 has 14 amino acids. The CDR3, as DNA: TGTGCCAGCAGCTTAATAACCCCCGGGGAGACCCAGTACTTC. It is translated as CASSLITPGETQYF. Combining the CDR3 with reference TRBV7-9 and TRBJ2-5 gives the whole variable domain DTGVSQNPRHKITKRGQNVTFRCDPISEHNRLYWYRQTLGQGPEFLTYFQNEAQLEKSRLLSDRFSAERPKGSFSTLEIQRTEQGDSAMYLCASSLITPGETQYFGPGTRLLVL.

This clone was seen only once. This sequence joins TRBV6-6 and TRBJ2-1; D may be TRBD2 (7 bases). This CDR3 has 16 amino acids. Germline V lookup: CDR1 MNHNY, CDR2 SVGAGI (reference sequence). V lost 0 bases to trimming and J lost 4 bases, with 13 bases between them. CDR3 region: CASSYSRGGVYNEQFF. CDR3 coding DNA: TGTGCCAGCAGTTACTCAAGGGGGGGGGTTTACAATGAGCAGTTCTTC.